One sample yielded the 7 T cell receptor beta chains listed below, sequenced in a study of blood T cell repertoires in COVID-19 (dated by TCRdb to the early 2020s). The method was the immunoSEQ multiplex PCR assay. This immuneACCESS table, as held by TCRdb, lists in-frame sequences with V and J called but not all clones. Of the missing ones, under half trace to an unresolved V gene in checked studies; the others have no known cause. The sample table holds 9,000 to 10,000 clones, of which roughly 79% were seen once. The ten largest clones take up roughly 34% of the sample. Input material: peripheral blood. These receptors were taken from a human donor in a cohort sampled during active COVID-19.

This rearrangement joins TRBV7-8 to TRBJ2-7; TRBD1 matches 10 bases. V was pared by 5 bases and J by 2 bases, with 6 bases of the junction left unmatched. The length of the CDR3 is 15 residues. Germline CDR1 is SGHVS and CDR2 is FQNEAQ. CDR3 amino acids: CASSPTGTGAYEQYF. The CDR3 nucleotides are TGTGCCAGCAGCCCGACCGGGACAGGGGCCTACGAGCAGTACTTC.

The chain carries TRBV7-2 and TRBJ1-6; D is ambiguous. Per the germline V gene, CDR1 is SGHTA and CDR2 is FQGNSA. The V end was cut by 2 bases, the J end by 5 bases, with 7 bases between. This CDR3 contains 14 residues. The CDR3 sequence: CASSLRRNNSPLHF. CDR3 nucleotides: TGTGCCAGCAGCTTACGGAGGAATAATTCACCCCTCCACTTT.

This rearrangement joins TRBV5-1 to TRBJ1-4, with TRBD1 matching over 11 bases. This CDR3 contains 16 residues. V lost 4 bases and J lost 11; bases outside the gene matches: 13. Germline V gives CDR1 SGHRS, CDR2 YFSETQ. The CDR3 bases are TGCGCCAGCAGCAGCGGGACAGGGGGGAGTAATCCCAAACTGTTTTTT. This codes for CASSSGTGGSNPKLFF.

The V and J genes are TRBV24-1 and TRBJ2-3; 10 bases line up with TRBD1. V trimming: 3 bases; J trimming: 4 bases; junction bases outside the gene matches: 12. The CDR3 totals 18 residues. CDR1 and CDR2 (germline): KGHDR, SFDVKD. In DNA, the CDR3 is TGTGCCACCAGTGATATTTTTGACCGGGACAGGGGCCCAGATACGCAGTATTTT. This encodes CATSDIFDRDRGPDTQYF.

J is TRBJ2-7 and V is TRBV7-8; 12 bases fit TRBD1. The germline gives CDR1 SGHVS, CDR2 FQNEAQ. The CDR3 runs 15 residues. The ends lost 3 bases at V and 6 bases at J; junction bases unmatched: 6. CDR3 residues: CASSFGDRGLGEQYF. The DNA of the CDR3 is TGTGCCAGCAGCTTTGGGGACAGGGGGCTTGGCGAGCAGTACTTC.

This chain joins TRBV9 and TRBJ2-7, with TRBD1 matching 7 bases. This CDR3 is built from 12 residues. The J segment lost 3 bases and the V segment lost 7 bases, leaving 4 bases of the junction unmatched. Germline assignment: CDR1 SGDLS and CDR2 YYNGEE. The CDR3 here is CASEGANYEQYF. In DNA form, the CDR3 reads TGTGCCAGCGAGGGGGCGAACTACGAGCAGTACTTC.

This clone was counted only a few times. The chain has TRBV20-1 and TRBJ2-7; TRBD1 is a possible D gene (5 bases). The CDR3 is 11 amino acids. Looked up from germline, CDR1 is DFQATT and CDR2 is SNEGSKA (reference sequence). Trimming removed 2 bases from V and 3 bases from J, with 5 bases in between. The CDR3 DNA reads TGCAGTGCTAGAAGGGGCTACGAGCAGTACTTC. Encoded protein: CSARRGYEQYF.